Listed below are T cell receptor beta chains from one sample, sequenced in a study of cytomegalovirus exposure and HLA in healthy donors. This table comes from immunoSEQ multiplex PCR, and its TCRdb copy is limited to in-frame clones, with some not included. In the table there are 200,000 or so clones, less than 85% of which are singletons. Sequencing was carried out using PBMCs. The receptors were gathered from a man between 18 and 35 years old in good health and CMV-seronegative. The CDR3 runs from the conserved cysteine through the conserved F or W. Each record gives: D gene, J gene, clone size, V gene, CDR3 DNA, CDR3 protein. D genes are given only for firm matches. The size field is filled for only some rows; it gives once, few, many or a size class.

d_call: -; j_call: TRBJ1-1; clone_size: few; v_call: TRBV2; cdr3_nt: TGTGCCAGCAGCTACGACAGAGAAGCTTTCTTT; cdr3_aa: CASSYDREAFF
d_call: TRBD1; j_call: TRBJ1-2; clone_size: -; v_call: TRBV7-9; cdr3_nt: TGTGCCAGCCGAAGACAGGGCGACTACACCTTC; cdr3_aa: CASRRQGDYTF
d_call: -; j_call: TRBJ1-2; clone_size: -; v_call: TRBV6-5; cdr3_nt: TGTGCCAGCAGTCCCCACGGACTGTATGGCTACACCTTC; cdr3_aa: CASSPHGLYGYTF
d_call: TRBD2; j_call: TRBJ2-5; clone_size: -; v_call: TRBV15; cdr3_nt: TGTGCCACCAGCAGAGTGGTAGCGGGAGTGCTGGAGACCCAGTACTTC; cdr3_aa: CATSRVVAGVLETQYF
d_call: -; j_call: TRBJ2-3; clone_size: -; v_call: TRBV7-6; cdr3_nt: TGTGCCAGCAGCCCCCTCCGCACAGATACGCAGTATTTT; cdr3_aa: CASSPLRTDTQYF
d_call: -; j_call: TRBJ1-2; clone_size: -; v_call: TRBV5-1; cdr3_nt: TGCGCCAGCAGCCCGGCGGGGAGTCGACGGGACTATGGCTACACCTTC; cdr3_aa: CASSPAGSRRDYGYTF
d_call: -; j_call: TRBJ2-7; clone_size: -; v_call: TRBV30; cdr3_nt: TGTGCCTGGAGTGTACTGGGGCCACAAGAGCAGTACTTC; cdr3_aa: CAWSVLGPQEQYF
d_call: TRBD1; j_call: TRBJ1-1; clone_size: -; v_call: TRBV5-1; cdr3_nt: TGCGCCAGCGTCCCGGGACAGGGACCGAACACTGAAGCTTTCTTT; cdr3_aa: CASVPGQGPNTEAFF
d_call: TRBD1; j_call: TRBJ1-3; clone_size: few; v_call: TRBV7-9; cdr3_nt: TGTGCCAGCACGCCCGGGGGGACAGGGGCAGGAAACACCATATATTTT; cdr3_aa: CASTPGGTGAGNTIYF
d_call: TRBD2; j_call: TRBJ2-7; clone_size: -; v_call: TRBV11-3; cdr3_nt: TGTGCCAGCAGCTTACAGGGGACTAGCGGGATGAGTATTCTCGAGCAGTACTTC; cdr3_aa: CASSLQGTSGMSILEQYF
d_call: TRBD2; j_call: TRBJ2-5; clone_size: many; v_call: TRBV19; cdr3_nt: TGTGCCAGTAGTATTGGGGCTAGCGGGAGTCGAGAGACCCAGTACTTC; cdr3_aa: CASSIGASGSRETQYF
d_call: TRBD1; j_call: TRBJ2-7; clone_size: -; v_call: TRBV19; cdr3_nt: TGTGCCAGTAGTCGATGGGACAGCTACGAGCAGTACTTC; cdr3_aa: CASSRWDSYEQYF
d_call: -; j_call: TRBJ1-1; clone_size: -; v_call: TRBV11-2; cdr3_nt: TGTGCCAGCAGCTTAGGAGCAAACACTGAAGCTTTCTTT; cdr3_aa: CASSLGANTEAFF
d_call: TRBD1; j_call: TRBJ1-1; clone_size: -; v_call: TRBV6-5; cdr3_nt: TGTGCCAGCAGCCCCGGACAGGGGGGAAAAGCTTTCTTT; cdr3_aa: CASSPGQGGKAFF
d_call: -; j_call: TRBJ1-6; clone_size: -; v_call: TRBV30; cdr3_nt: TGTGCCTGGATGATGGCAGGGGTGGTATCGGGTTCACCCCTCCACTTT; cdr3_aa: CAWMMAGVVSGSPLHF
d_call: -; j_call: TRBJ2-5; clone_size: -; v_call: TRBV14; cdr3_nt: TGTGCCAGCAGCCAAGTAAGCGGCAGACGAAAAGAGACCCAGTACTTC; cdr3_aa: CASSQVSGRRKETQYF
d_call: -; j_call: TRBJ1-3; clone_size: few; v_call: TRBV19; cdr3_nt: TGTGCCAGTACCCAACCCTACTCTGGAAACACCATATATTTT; cdr3_aa: CASTQPYSGNTIYF
d_call: -; j_call: TRBJ1-2; clone_size: -; v_call: TRBV19; cdr3_nt: TGTGCCAGTAGCGTGGACAGTTCTACTCGCTACACCTTC; cdr3_aa: CASSVDSSTRYTF
d_call: TRBD1; j_call: TRBJ2-7; clone_size: -; v_call: TRBV5-6; cdr3_nt: TGTGCCAGCAGCCGACGGACAGGGACCTACGAGCAGTACTTC; cdr3_aa: CASSRRTGTYEQYF
d_call: TRBD1; j_call: TRBJ1-3; clone_size: few; v_call: TRBV10-3; cdr3_nt: TGTGCCATCAGTGAATGGGACAGGGCTGGAAACACCATATATTTT; cdr3_aa: CAISEWDRAGNTIYF
d_call: TRBD1; j_call: TRBJ1-2; clone_size: few; v_call: TRBV27; cdr3_nt: TGTGCCAGCAGTTTATCGTTGACAGGGGTAGATGACTATGGCTACACCTTC; cdr3_aa: CASSLSLTGVDDYGYTF
d_call: -; j_call: TRBJ1-1; clone_size: -; v_call: TRBV7-9; cdr3_nt: TGTGCCAGCAGGCCAGGGGACACTGAAGCTTTCTTT; cdr3_aa: CASRPGDTEAFF
d_call: -; j_call: TRBJ1-1; clone_size: -; v_call: TRBV25-1; cdr3_nt: TGTGCCAGCAGTTACTACGGCGGTGAAGCTTTCTTT; cdr3_aa: CASSYYGGEAFF
d_call: TRBD2; j_call: TRBJ2-7; clone_size: -; v_call: TRBV7-6; cdr3_nt: TGTGCCAGCAGCGCTGCTAGCGGGAGGGGACGGGAGCAGTACTTC; cdr3_aa: CASSAASGRGREQYF
d_call: -; j_call: TRBJ1-3; clone_size: -; v_call: TRBV28; cdr3_nt: TGTGCCAGCAGTCCCACCAGGGGAAACACCATATATTTT; cdr3_aa: CASSPTRGNTIYF
d_call: TRBD1; j_call: TRBJ1-2; clone_size: few; v_call: TRBV7-9; cdr3_nt: TGTGCCAGCAGCTTTAAGGGGGCGCGGAATGGCTACACCTTC; cdr3_aa: CASSFKGARNGYTF
d_call: -; j_call: TRBJ2-7; clone_size: -; v_call: TRBV2; cdr3_nt: TGTGCCAGCAGGGAGCAGGGGACGAGCTCCTACGAGCAGTACTTC; cdr3_aa: CASREQGTSSYEQYF
d_call: TRBD1; j_call: TRBJ1-5; clone_size: once; v_call: TRBV5-5; cdr3_nt: TGTGCCAGCAGCCTAAGGACAGGGAATCAGCCCCAGCATTTT; cdr3_aa: CASSLRTGNQPQHF
d_call: TRBD1; j_call: TRBJ1-1; clone_size: once; v_call: TRBV10-3; cdr3_nt: TGTGCCACCACCCGGACAGGGGAGAGGGCTGAAGCTTTCTTT; cdr3_aa: CATTRTGERAEAFF
d_call: TRBD1; j_call: TRBJ1-2; clone_size: -; v_call: TRBV7-3; cdr3_nt: TGTGCCAGCAGCAAGGACAGGGACTCCTATGGCTACACCTTC; cdr3_aa: CASSKDRDSYGYTF
d_call: TRBD1; j_call: TRBJ2-1; clone_size: few; v_call: TRBV10-2; cdr3_nt: TGCGCCAGCGTCGACTCCTGGGGACAGGCGGGTGAGCAGTTCTTC; cdr3_aa: CASVDSWGQAGEQFF
d_call: -; j_call: TRBJ1-5; clone_size: -; v_call: TRBV7-6; cdr3_nt: TGTGCCAGCAGCGCGGGAGGCAATCAGCCCCAGCATTTT; cdr3_aa: CASSAGGNQPQHF
d_call: TRBD2; j_call: TRBJ2-1; clone_size: -; v_call: TRBV29-1; cdr3_nt: TGCAGCGTTGAAGGGACTAGCGGGAGGAACAATGAGCAGTTCTTC; cdr3_aa: CSVEGTSGRNNEQFF
d_call: TRBD2; j_call: TRBJ2-1; clone_size: -; v_call: TRBV18; cdr3_nt: TGTGCCAGCTCACCTGCACTAGCGGGGATGAATGAGCAGTTCTTC; cdr3_aa: CASSPALAGMNEQFF
d_call: TRBD1; j_call: TRBJ1-3; clone_size: -; v_call: TRBV30; cdr3_nt: TGTGCCTGGACTGAGGGACAGCCTGGAAACACCATATATTTT; cdr3_aa: CAWTEGQPGNTIYF
d_call: -; j_call: TRBJ2-5; clone_size: -; v_call: TRBV2; cdr3_nt: TGTGCCAGCAGTGGGAACAGGAGAGAGACCCAGTACTTC; cdr3_aa: CASSGNRRETQYF
d_call: -; j_call: TRBJ2-1; clone_size: -; v_call: TRBV7-9; cdr3_nt: TGTGCCAGCAGCCACTCCCTGAGGAGCTCCTACAATGAGCAGTTCTTC; cdr3_aa: CASSHSLRSSYNEQFF
d_call: -; j_call: TRBJ1-4; clone_size: -; v_call: TRBV5-1; cdr3_nt: TGCGCCAGCAGCTCCCAGGGGACAACTAATGAAAAACTGTTTTTT; cdr3_aa: CASSSQGTTNEKLFF
d_call: -; j_call: TRBJ1-4; clone_size: -; v_call: TRBV6-6; cdr3_nt: TGTGCCAGCAGTCCCGGGGGTTTTAATGAAAAACTGTTTTTT; cdr3_aa: CASSPGGFNEKLFF